The source of this T cell receptor beta chain is a study of cytomegalovirus exposure and HLA in healthy donors. Background on the study: Previous work identified roughly 110 million unique TCR beta sequences from roughly 170 million T cells.

Study-wide results and limits: In vitro work confirmed that a few CMV-associated chains recognize CMV antigens. TCR beta chain V- and J-gene trimming was linked, in a later analysis, to a missense variant in DCLRE1C.

Notes on this clone: Its antigen is unknown. The junction differs from germline at one of its ends, possibly a read error.

CDR3 length: 14 residues. CDR1 and CDR2 (germline): SGHVS, FQNEAQ. Primers for the PCR totalled 60 Vbeta and 13 Jbeta. Method: immunoSEQ multiplex PCR; TCRdb's copy keeps in-frame clones and lacks some. The sample includes nearly 95,000 clones, more than 70% of them seen just once. The specimen sequenced was PBMCs. The chain joins TRBV7-8 to TRBJ1-1, with 7 bases that match TRBD1. The clonotype originates from a woman between 40 and 50 years old in good health and CMV-seronegative. CDR3 in DNA: TGTGCCAGCAGCGTTGGGACAGCTAACACTGGAGCTTTCTTT. Translated: CASSVGTANTGAFF.